These 17 T cell receptor beta chains share one sample of origin, sequenced in a study of beta chain features in type 1 diabetes. Expressed TCRB transcripts were sequenced because the isolated RNA had all been reverse transcribed beforehand. Profiled with immunoSEQ multiplex PCR; TCRdb holds only in-frame clones, not every one. The sample shows fewer than 500,000 clones, approximately 14% of them seen only once. The sample consisted of naive CD4+ T cells from blood. These receptor sequences come from a man aged 25 to 40 in good health.

This clone was observed a few times. The rearrangement uses TRBV7-9 and TRBJ2-7, with D possibly being TRBD2 (5 bases). Looked up from germline, CDR1 is SEHNR and CDR2 is FQNEAQ (reference sequence). CDR3 size: 16 residues. V was cut by 3 bases and J by 0 bases, with 15 bases left in between. CDR3: CASSFDGSQSSYEQYV. DNA of the CDR3: TGTGCCAGCAGCTTCGATGGGAGCCAAAGCTCCTACGAGCAGTACGTC.

The rearrangement links TRBV14 to TRBJ2-6; unclear D gene. In germline, CDR1 is SGHDN, CDR2 FVKESK. The CDR3 extends over 15 amino acids. Trimming removed 3 bases from V and 0 bases from J, with 6 bases in between. CDR3 sequence (DNA): TGTGCCAGCAGCCATCGGACCTCTGGGGCCAACGTCCTGACTTTC. As protein: CASSHRTSGANVLTF.

The chain uses TRBV29-1 and TRBJ1-5, with D unresolved. With 4 bases removed from V and 3 bases from J, the gap between germline ends came to 10 bases. Germline V gene data show CDR1 as SQVTM and CDR2 as ANQGSEA. The CDR3 sequence is 13 residues long. CDR3 amino acids: CSVGASPNQPQHF. The CDR3 coding sequence is TGCAGCGTTGGCGCATCTCCCAATCAGCCCCAGCATTTT.

The chain is built from TRBV19 and TRBJ2-4, with D tentatively TRBD1 (5 bases). The V and J ends lost 5 bases and 2 bases respectively, with 10 bases between them. Per germline, CDR1 LNHDA and CDR2 SQIVND (reference sequence). This CDR3 has 14 amino acids. In DNA form, the CDR3 reads TGTGCCAGTAGTCGAAAGGGGACCAAAAACATTCAGTACTTC. Translating it yields CASSRKGTKNIQYF.

This clone was seen only a few times. CDR3 protein: CASRSGINQPQHF. The CDR3 DNA sequence: TGTGCCAGTAGGTCAGGGATCAATCAGCCCCAGCATTTT. The rearrangement joins TRBV19 to TRBJ1-5, with D possibly being TRBD1 (5 bases). The CDR3 is made up of 13 amino acids. V lost 6 bases and J 3 bases, leaving 9 bases between the germline ends. Germline values: CDR1 LNHDA, CDR2 SQIVND (reference sequence).

The CDR3 is CASSEGGTEAFF. The DNA of the CDR3 is TGCGCCAGCAGCGAGGGTGGCACTGAAGCTTTCTTT. The chain is built from TRBV5-1 and TRBJ1-1; the D is unclear. V lost 4 bases to trimming and J lost 4 bases, with 8 bases between them. Germline-derived CDR1 and CDR2 are SGHRS and YFSETQ. The CDR3 covers 12 residues.

This clone was seen more than once but under ten times. The chain joins TRBV9 to TRBJ2-2, with no clear D. Trimming took 7 bases from V and 6 from J, leaving 7 bases between them. This CDR3 contains 11 residues. In germline, CDR1 is SGDLS, CDR2 YYNGEE. CDR3 region: CASSNAGELFF. DNA for the CDR3: TGTGCCAGCTCAAATGCCGGGGAGCTGTTTTTT.

This chain joins TRBV20-1 and TRBJ2-1; D remains unclear. Per germline, CDR1 DFQATT and CDR2 SNEGSKA (reference sequence). Between the trimmed V and J ends, which lost 2 bases and 10 bases, there was a span of 9 bases. The CDR3 extends over 11 amino acids. CDR3 DNA sequence: TGCAGTGCTAGACGGTGGCAGGAGCAGTTCTTC. It yields the protein CSARRWQEQFF.

The sample holds a few counts of this clone. The rearrangement joins TRBV30 to TRBJ1-2, with D tentatively TRBD1 (5 bases). Trimming took 5 bases from V and 8 from J, leaving 18 bases between them. The germline CDR1 and CDR2 sequences are GTSNPN and SVGIG (reference sequence). The CDR3 has 13 amino acids. The CDR3 sequence: CAWHQDRVGGYTF. The DNA of the CDR3 is TGTGCCTGGCACCAAGACAGAGTTGGAGGCTACACCTTC.

This clone was detected a few times. This chain connects TRBV5-4 to TRBJ2-4, with a possible D match to TRBD2 (7 bases). The CDR3 covers 16 residues. The V end lost 4 bases, the J end lost 8 bases, and 22 bases lay between the germline ends. Germline values: CDR1 SGHNT, CDR2 YYREEE (reference sequence). Here the CDR3 reads CASSATSAGARDIQYF. In DNA, the CDR3 is TGTGCCAGCAGCGCTACAAGCGCGGGGGCGCGGGACATTCAGTACTTC.

Regarding this clone: The sample has other DNA sequences that encode this CDR3 too. The CDR3 sequence: CAWSANYGYTF. The CDR3 DNA reads TGTGCCTGGAGTGCGAACTATGGCTACACCTTC. This rearrangement joins TRBV30 to TRBJ1-2, with unresolved D. Looked up from germline, CDR1 is GTSNPN and CDR2 is SVGIG (reference sequence). This CDR3 comprises 11 residues. Trimming removed 1 base from V and 2 bases from J, with 2 bases in between.

The rearrangement links TRBV4-1 to TRBJ2-4; perhaps TRBD2 as D (6 bases). Germline V gene sequence: CDR1 MGHRA, CDR2 YSYEKL. The length of the CDR3 is 16 residues. The V gene lost 2 bases and the J gene lost 6 bases, with 17 bases spanning the gap. The CDR3 DNA is TGCGCCAGCAGCCAACCCTCCGGAGGGCAAGGAAACATTCAGTACTTC. It encodes CASSQPSGGQGNIQYF.

A few counts support this clone. The chain uses TRBV5-1 and TRBJ2-3, with TRBD1 matching over 8 bases. Germline trimming cut 1 base from V and 8 bases from J; bases unmatched to any gene: 0. The CDR3 contains 12 residues. In germline, CDR1 is SGHRS, CDR2 YFSETQ. The CDR3 DNA reads as TGCGCCAGCAGCTTGACAGGGGGTACGCAGTATTTT. Protein sequence: CASSLTGGTQYF.

This clone has just a few counts. The rearrangement links TRBV19 to TRBJ1-1; no clear D gene. Trimming pared 1 base from V and 4 bases from J, leaving 7 bases between. Per germline, CDR1 LNHDA and CDR2 SQIVND (reference sequence). The CDR3 runs 13 residues. The CDR3 DNA is TGTGCCAGTAGTATAGGTGTTGTCACTGAAGCTTTCTTT. This encodes CASSIGVVTEAFF. Combining the CDR3 with reference TRBV19 and TRBJ1-1 gives the whole variable domain DGGITQSPKYLFRKEGQNVTLSCEQNLNHDAMYWYRQDPGQGLRLIYYSQIVNDFQKGDIAEGYSVSREKKESFPLTVTSAQKNPTAFYLCASSIGVVTEAFFGQGTRLTVV.

This sequence joins TRBV2 and TRBJ1-2; no firm D call. The CDR3 is 12 amino acids. Trimming cost V 6 bases and J 2 bases, with 7 bases left between them. CDR1 and CDR2 (germline): SNHLY, FYNNEI. The CDR3, as DNA: TGTGCCAGCAGGACCGGGAACTATGGCTACACCTTC. This codes for CASRTGNYGYTF.

V is TRBV9 and J is TRBJ2-1, with a possible D match to TRBD2 (6 bases). The germline V gene encodes CDR1 SGDLS and CDR2 YYNGEE. The V end lost 1 base, the J end lost 2 bases, and 10 bases lay between the germline ends. The CDR3 loop spans 15 amino acids. Here the CDR3 reads CASSVRLVPYNEQFF. The CDR3 nucleotides read TGTGCCAGCAGCGTACGACTAGTCCCCTACAATGAGCAGTTCTTC.

This sequence joins TRBV7-9 and TRBJ2-3, with 7 bases that match TRBD1. In germline, CDR1 is SEHNR, CDR2 FQNEAQ (reference sequence). The CDR3 is made up of 15 amino acids. Trimming cost V 7 bases and J 1 base; bases outside gene matches: 8. CDR3 in amino acids: CASNRGGRGTDTQYF. In nucleotides, the CDR3 is TGTGCCAGCAACAGGGGCGGCAGGGGCACAGATACGCAGTATTTT. The full variable domain, its missing parts supplied by reference TRBV7-9 and TRBJ2-3, is DTGVSQNPRHKITKRGQNVTFRCDPISEHNRLYWYRQTLGQGPEFLTYFQNEAQLEKSRLLSDRFSAERPKGSFSTLEIQRTEQGDSAMYLCASNRGGRGTDTQYFGPGTRLTVL.